This is a list of T cell receptor beta chains from one sample in a study of cytotoxic CD8 clonotypes in ibrutinib-treated CLL. Produced via immunoSEQ multiplex PCR; TCRdb's table is partial and in-frame only. The top ten clones hold roughly 15% of a sample with a few hundred thousand clones, 70% of them seen once. Sequencing used PBMCs, obtained after 24 months of ibrutinib treatment. These receptors all come from a human donor with chronic lymphocytic leukemia. Each CDR3 is given with its conserved first and last residue.

cdr3_length j_call v_call cdr3_aa
15 TRBJ1-4 TRBV5-6 CASSPDAGLNEKLFF
11 TRBJ2-1 TRBV6-4 CASTDGLEQFF
16 TRBJ2-1 TRBV7-9 CASSLRPSGDYNEQFF
13 TRBJ2-5 TRBV30 CAWMRGNGETQYF
13 TRBJ2-5 TRBV7-2 CASSLGLAETQYF
15 TRBJ2-7 TRBV6-6 CASSYSPSSSYEQYF
15 TRBJ2-2 TRBV19 CASSMGTGRGGELFF
13 TRBJ1-1 TRBV19 CASSIGQNTEAFF
14 TRBJ2-7 TRBV27 CASSNSGTAYEQYF
16 TRBJ2-1 TRBV4-2 CASSQDQESHFSEQFF
13 TRBJ2-1 TRBV29-1 CSVAAGAKDEQFF
13 TRBJ2-3 TRBV19 CASSMRRGDTQYF
11 TRBJ2-5 TRBV20-1 CSARYPPAQYF
15 TRBJ2-7 TRBV19 CASNPGGPPGDEQYF
15 TRBJ1-2 TRBV5-6 CASSLGQRPNYGYTF
14 TRBJ1-1 TRBV9 CASSVEATSTEAFF
13 TRBJ2-5 TRBV7-2 CASSLDREETQYF
16 TRBJ2-2 TRBV18 CASSPRKGGDTGELFF
15 TRBJ1-5 TRBV7-2 CASSQRDSSNQPQHF
15 TRBJ1-2 TRBV14 CASSQEWGANYGYTF
15 TRBJ2-1 TRBV30 CAWSSLAGAGGEQFF
14 TRBJ1-1 TRBV9 CASSGTWGNTEAFF
12 TRBJ1-1 TRBV28 CASSLESAEAFF
14 TRBJ2-3 TRBV11-2 CASSLVAESDTQYF
15 TRBJ2-7 TRBV5-1 CASSLLGQGAYEQYF
13 TRBJ2-7 TRBV28 CASRQGARPEQYF
12 TRBJ2-7 TRBV6-6 CASGRLTYEQYF
17 TRBJ2-7 TRBV27 CASSLYSIAGKLYEQYF
14 TRBJ1-1 TRBV10-2 CASSESGGALGAFF
15 TRBJ2-3 TRBV4-2 CASSQLGESTDTQYF
11 TRBJ1-1 TRBV30 CASFLNTEAFF
13 TRBJ1-2 TRBV11-1 CASLTGANYGYTF
14 TRBJ2-3 TRBV28 CASSSGGVSDTQYF
15 TRBJ1-2 TRBV5-1 CASSLTTGANYGYTF
15 TRBJ2-5 TRBV5-1 CASSLAPGLQETQYF
14 TRBJ1-5 TRBV19 CASSISEGGSPQHF
16 TRBJ2-7 TRBV6-5 CASSYSVSLNPYEQYF
14 TRBJ1-1 TRBV10-1 CASSESTGAGRAFF
15 TRBJ1-3 TRBV5-1 CASSDLRGHGNTIYF
12 TRBJ2-7 TRBV6-5 CASSLGSYEQYF
15 TRBJ2-7 TRBV7-3 CASSFLAGVPYEQYF
14 TRBJ2-7 TRBV6-6 CASNTGDRGYEQYF
16 TRBJ2-7 TRBV7-9 CASSGAGERVDYEQYF
16 TRBJ2-7 TRBV6-5 CASSSGTGGLGREQYF
15 TRBJ2-7 TRBV7-2 CASSARDRGSYEQYF
13 TRBJ2-5 TRBV9 CASSVSHGETQYF
14 TRBJ1-2 TRBV5-8 CASSLARSGYGYTF
16 TRBJ2-5 TRBV2 CASRNFGQGAVETQYF
14 TRBJ1-4 TRBV7-2 CASSWSQGSEKLFF
14 TRBJ2-1 TRBV9 CASSVVGTGDEQFF
13 TRBJ1-4 TRBV30 CACRTGESEKLFF
17 TRBJ2-2 TRBV5-1 CASSLAIGGVGTGELFF
15 TRBJ2-7 TRBV4-1 CASSQVTDGSYEQYF
12 TRBJ1-2 TRBV7-2 CASSLQLYGYTF
14 TRBJ2-5 TRBV7-9 CASSLVATQETQYF
14 TRBJ2-1 TRBV28 CASSSRAPYNEQFF
15 TRBJ2-3 TRBV7-9 CASSLERDPTDTQYF
14 TRBJ1-2 TRBV6-5 CASSRTGANYGYTF